Listed here is a single T cell receptor beta chain. The antigen is not known. The CDR3 spans 15 residues. Germline assignment: CDR1 SEHNR and CDR2 FQNEAQ (reference sequence). V lost 3 bases and J 0 bases, leaving 6 bases between the germline ends. This sample was taken from a study of cytomegalovirus exposure and HLA in healthy donors. Whole-study results and caveats: For most TCR beta V segments, an earlier analysis put the productive rate at about 87% or about 30% of the time. DRB1 had the most TCR associations and HLA-C the fewest, a later analysis found, with rates varying by HLA locus. CMV serostatus was the only immune exposure information that was available. Most TCR sequences showed up rarely, but some public TCRs showed up in many donors.

The PCR was carried out with 60 Vbeta primers and 13 Jbeta primers. Repertoires were generated with immunoSEQ multiplex PCR, while TCRdb's copy carries only in-frame clones and drops some. This repertoire shows over 150,000 clones, 82% found once; its top ten account for less than 1.6%. The chain combines TRBV7-9 with TRBJ2-6; D is unresolved. The sequence was collected from a girl under 18 in good health and CMV-seropositive. Input material: PBMCs. The chain's CDR3 is CASSFGDSGANVLTF. The CDR3 DNA reads TGTGCCAGCAGCTTCGGAGACTCTGGGGCCAACGTCCTGACTTTC.